This section outlines one T cell receptor beta chain sequence together with its context. Its antigen is not known. The study team obtained lesional scalp punch biopsies and peripheral blood from alopecia areata patients. Once RNA had been extracted, it was reverse transcribed into cDNA to act as the sequencing template. Assay: immunoSEQ multiplex PCR; the TCRdb copy retains only in-frame clones and omits some. The table records about 150,000 clones, 85% to 90% of them present only once. This CDR3 is built from 14 residues. Germline V gives CDR1 LNHNV, CDR2 YYDKDF (reference sequence). V dropped 3 bases and J dropped 2; count of bases not matched to a gene: 2. The sample belongs to a study of CD8+ T cells in alopecia areata. Study-level points and caveats: Whereas mice showed it more clearly, TCR sharing across patients was murkier, possibly because of HLA. Alphabeta T cells residing in normal skin are also sequenced in scalp samples.

This receptor was obtained from a human donor with alopecia areata. Sequenced material: CD8+ T cells sorted from blood, taken at week 0. The V and J genes are TRBV15 and TRBJ1-2; 8 bases match TRBD1. The CDR3 DNA is TGTGCCACCAGCAGGGGACAGGAGAACTATGGCTACACCTTC. This sequence encodes CATSRGQENYGYTF.